This is a list of T cell receptor beta chains from one sample in a study of blood T cell repertoires in COVID-19. Sequencing used immunoSEQ multiplex PCR; TCRdb keeps in-frame clones, though not all of them. Among roughly 290,000 clones listed, approximately 83% were seen once. Sequenced sample: peripheral blood. The receptors come from a person between 65 and 79 years old with COVID-19, enrolled during active disease. The CDR3 runs from the conserved cysteine through the conserved F or W. D genes are given only for firm matches. Expanded clones get a size class; other rows say once, few or many, or leave the size out.

v_gene	d_gene	len	abundance	j_gene	CDR3aa	CDR3nt
TRBV7-2	TRBD1	14	few	TRBJ2-7	CASSPNPGGYEQYF	TGTGCCAGCAGCCCGAACCCAGGGGGTTACGAGCAGTACTTC
TRBV6-5	TRBD1	13	.	TRBJ2-7	CASRGTASYEQYF	TGTGCCAGCAGGGGGACAGCCTCCTACGAGCAGTACTTC
TRBV9	TRBD1	15	.	TRBJ2-7	CASSPTGQGVGEQYF	TGTGCCAGCAGCCCCACCGGACAGGGTGTAGGGGAGCAGTACTTC
TRBV7-6	TRBD1	16	.	TRBJ1-4	CASSLARGRLGEKLFF	TGTGCCAGCAGCTTGGCCAGGGGGCGATTGGGAGAAAAACTGTTTTTT
TRBV7-9	.	11	few	TRBJ1-1	CASSLTGGWFF	TGTGCCAGCAGCTTAACTGGGGGGTGGTTCTTT
TRBV23-1	TRBD1	14	.	TRBJ1-6	CASSLWDRLSPLHF	TGCGCCAGCAGTCTCTGGGACAGGCTTTCACCCCTCCACTTT
TRBV15	.	14	.	TRBJ2-7	CATSVAGDVNEQYF	TGTGCCACCAGTGTAGCAGGGGATGTTAACGAGCAGTACTTC
TRBV10-3	.	15	few	TRBJ2-3	CAISDGTSRTDTQYF	TGTGCCATCAGTGACGGGACTTCTCGCACAGATACGCAGTATTTT
TRBV11-2	.	14	once	TRBJ1-5	CASSLGPNNQPQHF	TGTGCCAGCAGCTTAGGGCCGAACAATCAGCCCCAGCATTTT
TRBV18	.	11	.	TRBJ1-1	CASSHDGGAFF	TGTGCCAGCTCACACGACGGAGGGGCTTTCTTT
TRBV14	.	15	.	TRBJ1-3	CASSVYAGFGNTIYF	TGTGCCAGCAGCGTATACGCAGGGTTTGGAAACACCATATATTTT
TRBV19	TRBD1	12	.	TRBJ1-2	CASRGTGPSYTF	TGTGCCAGTAGGGGGACAGGCCCAAGCTACACCTTC
TRBV21-1	.	16	.	TRBJ2-7	CASSPQRGSSDYEQYF	TGTGCCAGCAGCCCCCAACGGGGGAGTAGTGATTACGAGCAGTACTTC
TRBV7-7	TRBD2	16	.	TRBJ2-3	CASSLGLAGVADTQYF	TGTGCCAGCAGCCTCGGACTAGCGGGAGTTGCAGATACGCAGTATTTT
TRBV5-1	.	14	.	TRBJ2-5	CASSFRDKQETQYF	TGCGCCAGCAGCTTCCGGGACAAACAAGAGACCCAGTACTTC
TRBV5-4	TRBD1	15	.	TRBJ1-2	CASSLGGVRGLGYTF	TGTGCCAGCAGCTTAGGCGGTGTCAGGGGGCTGGGCTACACCTTC
TRBV27	.	14	.	TRBJ1-6	CASSFAGLGSPLHF	TGTGCCAGCAGTTTCGCAGGGTTGGGATCACCCCTCCACTTT
TRBV18	.	15	.	TRBJ1-4	CASSPRRGTNEKLFF	TGTGCCAGCTCACCGCGCAGGGGAACTAATGAAAAACTGTTTTTT
TRBV24-1	TRBD1	15	.	TRBJ2-7	CATSAPRQGFYEQYF	TGTGCCACCAGCGCCCCCCGACAGGGTTTCTACGAGCAGTACTTC
TRBV11-2	TRBD1	13	.	TRBJ2-7	CASSWGQTYEQYF	TGTGCCAGCAGTTGGGGACAGACCTACGAGCAGTACTTC